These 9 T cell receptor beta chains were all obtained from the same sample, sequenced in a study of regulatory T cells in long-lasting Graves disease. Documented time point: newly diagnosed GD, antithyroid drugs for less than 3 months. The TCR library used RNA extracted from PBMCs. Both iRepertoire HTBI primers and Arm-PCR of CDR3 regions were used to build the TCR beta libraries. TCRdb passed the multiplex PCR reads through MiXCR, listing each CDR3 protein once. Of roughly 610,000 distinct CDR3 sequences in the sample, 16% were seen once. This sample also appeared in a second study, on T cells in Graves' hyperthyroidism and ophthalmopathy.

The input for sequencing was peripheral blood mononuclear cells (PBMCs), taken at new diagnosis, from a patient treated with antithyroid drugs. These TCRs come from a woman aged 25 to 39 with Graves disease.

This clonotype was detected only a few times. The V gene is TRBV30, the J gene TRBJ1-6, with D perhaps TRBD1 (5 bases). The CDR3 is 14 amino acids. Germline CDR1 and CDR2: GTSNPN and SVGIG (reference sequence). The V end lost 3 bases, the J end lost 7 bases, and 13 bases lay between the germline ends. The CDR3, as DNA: TGTGCCTGGAGGCGGAAGCAGGGCAATTCACCCCTCCACTTT. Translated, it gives CAWRRKQGNSPLHF.

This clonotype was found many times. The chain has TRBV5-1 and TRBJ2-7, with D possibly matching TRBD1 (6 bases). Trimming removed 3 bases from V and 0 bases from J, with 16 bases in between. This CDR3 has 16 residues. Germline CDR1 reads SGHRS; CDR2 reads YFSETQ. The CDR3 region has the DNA TGCGCCAGCAGCTCTAAAGAACAGGGAAGCTCCTACGAGCAGTACTTC. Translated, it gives CASSSKEQGSSYEQYF.

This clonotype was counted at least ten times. The CDR3 protein is CASSPQALAKNIQYF. The CDR3 DNA sequence: TGTGCCAGCAGTCCTCAGGCTCTAGCCAAAAACATTCAGTACTTC. The chain is built from TRBV28 and TRBJ2-4; D not certain. The V and J ends lost 5 bases and 0 bases respectively, with 11 bases between them. Germline CDR1 MDHEN, CDR2 SYDVKM. The CDR3 consists of 15 residues.

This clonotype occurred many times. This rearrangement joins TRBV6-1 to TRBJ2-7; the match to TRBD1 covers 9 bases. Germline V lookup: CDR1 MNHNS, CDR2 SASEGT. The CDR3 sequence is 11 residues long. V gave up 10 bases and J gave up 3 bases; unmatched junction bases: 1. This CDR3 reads CAMGQGYEQYF. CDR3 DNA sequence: TGTGCCATGGGACAGGGCTACGAGCAGTACTTC.

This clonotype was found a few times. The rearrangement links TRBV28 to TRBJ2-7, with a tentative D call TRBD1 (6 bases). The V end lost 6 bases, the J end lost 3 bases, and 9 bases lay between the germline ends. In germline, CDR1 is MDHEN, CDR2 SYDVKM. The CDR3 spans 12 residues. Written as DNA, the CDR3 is TGTGCCAGCAGGGGACAAGTCTACGAGCAGTACTTC. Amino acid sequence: CASRGQVYEQYF. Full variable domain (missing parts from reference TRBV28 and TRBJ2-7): DVKVTQSSRYLVKRTGEKVFLECVQDMDHENMFWYRQDPGLGLRLIYFSYDVKMKEKGDIPEGYSVSREKKERFSLILESASTNQTSMYLCASRGQVYEQYFGPGTRLTVT.

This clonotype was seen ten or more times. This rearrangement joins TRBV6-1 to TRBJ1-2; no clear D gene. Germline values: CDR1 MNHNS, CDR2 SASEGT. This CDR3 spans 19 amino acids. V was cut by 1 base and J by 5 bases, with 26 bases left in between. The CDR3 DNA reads TGTGCCAGCAGTGAAGAACTGGGCGGTTTCCGAACCCTAAGGTATGGCTACACCTTC. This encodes CASSEELGGFRTLRYGYTF.

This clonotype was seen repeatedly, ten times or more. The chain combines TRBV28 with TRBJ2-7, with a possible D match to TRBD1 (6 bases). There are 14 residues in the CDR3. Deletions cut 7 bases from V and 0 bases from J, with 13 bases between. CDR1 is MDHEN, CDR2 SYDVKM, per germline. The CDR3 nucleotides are TGTGCCAGCACCAGGGGAGCGATCTCCTACGAGCAGTACTTC. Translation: CASTRGAISYEQYF.

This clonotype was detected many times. For the CDR3, the DNA is TGCAGCGTCGAACAGGGTGGGGAGACCCAGTACTTC. The encoded protein is CSVEQGGETQYF. The chain couples TRBV29-1 to TRBJ2-5, with a tentative D call TRBD1 (6 bases). The CDR3 is 12 amino acids. From germline, CDR1 is SQVTM and CDR2 ANQGSEA. Trimming removed 6 bases from V and 5 bases from J, with 13 bases in between.

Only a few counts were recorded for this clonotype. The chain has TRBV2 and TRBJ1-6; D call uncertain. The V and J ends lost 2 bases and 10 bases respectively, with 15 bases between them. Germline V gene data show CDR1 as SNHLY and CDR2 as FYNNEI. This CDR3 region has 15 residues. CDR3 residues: CASSEMEAEQSPLHF. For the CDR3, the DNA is TGTGCCAGCAGTGAAATGGAGGCCGAGCAGTCACCCCTCCACTTT.